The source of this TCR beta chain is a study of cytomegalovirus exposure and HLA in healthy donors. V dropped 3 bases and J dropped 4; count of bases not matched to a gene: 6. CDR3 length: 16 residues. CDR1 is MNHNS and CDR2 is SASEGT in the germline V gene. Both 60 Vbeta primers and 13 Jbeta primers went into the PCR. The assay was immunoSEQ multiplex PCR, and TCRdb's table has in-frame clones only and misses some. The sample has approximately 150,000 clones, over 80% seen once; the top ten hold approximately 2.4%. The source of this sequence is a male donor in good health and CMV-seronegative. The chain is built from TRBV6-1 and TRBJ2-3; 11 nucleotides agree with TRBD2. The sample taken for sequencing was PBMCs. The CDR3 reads CASSEIAGGPPDTQYF. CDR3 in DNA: TGTGCCAGCAGTGAGATAGCGGGGGGGCCCCCAGATACGCAGTATTTT.